This T cell receptor (beta chain) was recovered during a study of blood T cell dynamics during melanoma immunotherapy. Whole-study context: Standard first-line treatment here was pembrolizumab or nivolumab plus ipilimumab in metastatic melanoma. Study outcomes and limitations: The study could not tell melanoma-specific clones from general immune activation.

Time point given: pre-treatment baseline. Response was assessed by RECIST 1.1 at 12 weeks, except a couple of rapid progressors. The length of the CDR3 is 16 residues. Germline V gives CDR1 SGHTA, CDR2 FQGNSA. Trimming shortened V by 7 bases and J by 6 bases, and 23 bases separated the two germline ends. This clone was seen just once. What it binds is not known. Every bulk PBMC sample received the same 350 ng of DNA. Data came from immunoSEQ multiplex PCR; TCRdb stores just in-frame clones and leaves some out. Seen here are thousands of clones, around 90% observed once, and the top ten hold under 2%. The sample was blood, taken from a patient treated with checkpoint blockade. V is TRBV7-2 and J is TRBJ2-3, with D tentatively TRBD1 (8 bases). The TCR comes from a human donor with melanoma. The CDR3 sequence is CASKWTGWGGVDTQYF. In DNA form, the CDR3 reads TGTGCCAGCAAATGGACAGGGTGGGGGGGTGTCGATACGCAGTATTTT.